These 12 T cell receptor beta chains share one sample of origin, sequenced in a study of cytomegalovirus exposure and HLA in healthy donors. Clones were sequenced by immunoSEQ multiplex PCR, and TCRdb holds only the in-frame ones, with some missing. The sample includes 120,000 to 150,000 clones, 88% of them seen just once. The sample was PBMCs. The receptor set was obtained from a woman aged 18-35 years in good health and CMV-seropositive.

The chain links TRBV6-1 to TRBJ2-3, with D perhaps TRBD2 (5 bases). Germline-derived CDR1 and CDR2 are MNHNS and SASEGT. This CDR3 is built from 14 residues. With 5 bases removed from V and 6 bases from J, the gap between germline ends came to 15 bases. CDR3 nucleotide sequence: TGTGCCAGCAGTTTGCGGGCTTCACCTGATACGCAGTATTTT. Translated: CASSLRASPDTQYF.

In nucleotides, the CDR3 is TGTGCCTGGAGTGTAGGGGGCAACACTGAAGCTTTCTTT. Translated, it gives CAWSVGGNTEAFF. The chain uses TRBV30 and TRBJ1-1, with 7 bases that match TRBD1. Per the germline V gene, CDR1 is GTSNPN and CDR2 is SVGIG (reference sequence). Losses at the gene ends were 0 bases for V and 2 bases for J; bases not matched to a gene: 0. This CDR3 spans 13 amino acids.

The rearrangement joins TRBV7-9 to TRBJ2-5, with D perhaps matching TRBD2 (7 bases). V lost 6 bases, J lost 1 base, and 24 bases lay in between. The CDR3 length is 18 residues. Germline values: CDR1 SEHNR, CDR2 FQNEAQ (reference sequence). CDR3 nucleotides: TGTGCCAGCAGTATGGACAGCAGCTGGACTAGATTCCAAGAGACCCAGTACTTC. Amino acid sequence: CASSMDSSWTRFQETQYF.

V and J are TRBV6-1 and TRBJ1-1; D perhaps matches TRBD1 (6 bases). This CDR3 comprises 15 residues. Germline V gene data show CDR1 as MNHNS and CDR2 as SASEGT. Trimming removed 6 bases from V and 0 bases from J, with 14 bases in between. The CDR3, as DNA: TGTGCCAGCAGAGAAAGGGGGAATTTGAACACTGAAGCTTTCTTT. Translation: CASRERGNLNTEAFF.

This clone was counted a few times. V is TRBV12-2 and J is TRBJ1-2. TRBV12-2 is a known pseudogene. The length of the CDR3 is 15 residues. CDR3 DNA: TGTGCAAGTCGCTTCACGGGGAGGGAGAAGTATGGCTACACCTTC. This translates into CASRFTGREKYGYTF.

V usage is TRBV19 and J usage is TRBJ2-7; 9 positions agree with TRBD2. The CDR3 consists of 15 residues. J gave up 2 bases and V 5 bases, and 7 bases lay outside the gene matches. Germline CDR1 is LNHDA and CDR2 is SQIVND (reference sequence). CDR3 coding DNA: TGTGCCAGTAGTGTGACTAGCGGAGTAACCTACGAGCAGTACTTC. The encoded protein is CASSVTSGVTYEQYF. Variable domain in full (rest from reference TRBV19 and TRBJ2-7): DGGITQSPKYLFRKEGQNVTLSCEQNLNHDAMYWYRQDPGQGLRLIYYSQIVNDFQKGDIAEGYSVSREKKESFPLTVTSAQKNPTAFYLCASSVTSGVTYEQYFGPGTRLTVT.

As regards this clone: The junction shows a germline mismatch at one end, possibly a read error. The chain uses TRBV6-6 and TRBJ1-3; 7 bases map to TRBD1. This CDR3 comprises 16 residues. CDR1 is MNHNY, CDR2 SVGAGI, per germline (reference sequence). The CDR3 reads CASSSMGQFSGNTVYF. The CDR3 DNA sequence: TGTGCCAGCAGCTCAATGGGACAGTTCTCTGGAAACACCGTATATTTT.

V is TRBV5-4 and J is TRBJ2-7; tentatively, D is TRBD1 (6 bases). CDR3 length equals 11 residues. Looked up from germline, CDR1 is SGHNT and CDR2 is YYREEE (reference sequence). Trimming shortened V by 2 bases and J by 7 bases, and 7 bases separated the two germline ends. In DNA form, the CDR3 reads TGTGCCAGCAGCTTAGGGACAGAGCAGTACTTC. Encoded protein: CASSLGTEQYF.

J is TRBJ2-7 and V is TRBV2; tentatively, D is TRBD1 (6 bases). Germline CDR1 reads SNHLY; CDR2 reads FYNNEI. The CDR3 runs to 13 residues. Trimming removed 7 bases at V and 1 base at J, with 11 bases between. CDR3 bases: TGTGCCAGCAAAGGGGGTAGTTCCTACGAGCAGTACTTC. Its protein is CASKGGSSYEQYF. Together with reference TRBV2 and TRBJ2-7, the CDR3 gives the full variable domain: EPEVTQTPSHQVTQMGQEVILRCVPISNHLYFYWYRQILGQKVEFLVSFYNNEISEKSEIFDDQFSVERPDGSNFTLKIRSTKLEDSAMYFCASKGGSSYEQYFGPGTRLTVT.

The chain carries TRBV4-1 and TRBJ2-1; TRBD2 agrees at 9 bases. V gave up 1 base and J gave up 4 bases; unmatched junction bases: 8. Germline lookup yields CDR1 MGHRA and CDR2 YSYEKL. CDR3 length: 17 residues. The CDR3: CASSQGLAGPTYNEQFF. The CDR3 nucleotides read TGCGCCAGCAGCCAAGGGCTAGCGGGACCAACGTACAATGAGCAGTTCTTC.

This chain joins TRBV27 and TRBJ1-6, with TRBD1 matching 8 bases. The CDR3 consists of 15 residues. V trimming: 0 bases; J trimming: 6 bases; junction bases outside the gene matches: 1. Germline-derived CDR1 and CDR2 are MNHEY and SMNVEV (reference sequence). DNA of the CDR3: TGTGCCAGCAGTTTATCCGGACAGGGTAATTCACCCCTCCACTTT. This translates into CASSLSGQGNSPLHF.

The gene calls are TRBV6-1 and TRBJ1-4; 9 bases line up with TRBD1. The germline gives CDR1 MNHNS, CDR2 SASEGT. V lost 4 bases and J lost 5; bases outside the gene matches: 2. The CDR3 is 14 residues long. The CDR3 is CASSGGTGNEKLFF. CDR3 nucleotides: TGTGCCAGCAGTGGCGGGACAGGGAATGAAAAACTGTTTTTT.